These 4 T cell receptor beta chains share one sample of origin, sequenced in a study of shared clonotypes between healthy human individuals. Assay: immunoSEQ multiplex PCR; the TCRdb copy retains only in-frame clones and omits some. The sample includes about 480,000 clones, 60% to 80% of them seen just once. Sample: PBMCs. Receptor source: a middle-aged woman in good health. Some clones in this sample may be carry-over from other donors' samples.

The chain recombines TRBV10-1 with TRBJ2-1; a possible D gene is TRBD1 (5 bases). The V gene lost 0 bases and the J gene lost 7 bases, with 10 bases spanning the gap. Germline CDR1 and CDR2: WNHNN and SYGVQD (reference sequence). CDR3 length equals 14 residues. The CDR3 loop reads CASSESGRVNEQFF. CDR3 DNA: TGCGCCAGCAGTGAGTCGGGCAGGGTGAATGAGCAGTTCTTC.

V is TRBV6-6 and J is TRBJ2-1; D is perhaps TRBD1 (5 bases). The V and J ends lost 2 bases and 2 bases respectively, with 10 bases between them. Germline assignment: CDR1 MNHNY and CDR2 SVGAGI (reference sequence). This CDR3 is 15 amino acids long. This CDR3 is CASSYGQGPYNEQFF. The CDR3 DNA is TGTGCCAGCAGTTACGGGCAGGGTCCCTACAATGAGCAGTTCTTC.

This chain connects TRBV6-6 to TRBJ1-4; D remains ambiguous. The CDR3 has 14 amino acids. The V end was cut by 2 bases, the J end by 8 bases, with 12 bases between. From germline, CDR1 is MNHNY and CDR2 SVGAGI (reference sequence). The CDR3 DNA is TGTGCCAGCAGTTACGCAGCTGAAAGGGAAAAACTGTTTTTT. This codes for CASSYAAEREKLFF.

V and J are TRBV7-9 and TRBJ1-4, with a tentative D call TRBD1 (6 bases). CDR1 is SEHNR and CDR2 is FQNEAQ in the germline V gene (reference sequence). The CDR3 totals 14 residues. Deletions cut 3 bases from V and 4 bases from J, with 9 bases between. The CDR3 DNA is TGTGCCAGCAGCTTGGACAGACTTAATGAAAAACTGTTTTTT. Translated, it gives CASSLDRLNEKLFF.